This T cell receptor beta chain derives from a study of blood T cell repertoires in COVID-19 (TCRdb year 2020). Study-level background: Samples from collaborators originated in the United States, Italy and Spain and spanned both the acute and convalescent phases of COVID-19. The material from the prospective study consisted of cDNA or gDNA derived from T cells, B-cell-depleted T cells, or PBMCs. Deeply sampled blood TCRbeta repertoires from subjects exposed to, actively infected with, or recovered from COVID-19 were included in the dataset. The repertoires were released in a freely available public database meant as a resource for research on the immune response to SARS-CoV-2. Samples came from the ongoing ImmuneRACE study (first 160 participants) plus 1,254 subjects from 6 global collaborators. The sample metadata nearly always contained a de-identified subject ID, COVID-19 status, age in years and sex. Where available, HLA class I and class II types were obtained from metadata supplied by the sample provider rather than from assay-based typing. General conclusions and limits of the study: The amount of clinical and demographic metadata varied by source and participant and was provided uncurated.

Whole blood was collected in K2EDTA tubes by collaborating institutions according to the institutions' own protocols. Collaborator samples were shipped for TCRbeta analysis as frozen whole blood, isolated PBMCs, or DNA extracted from either sample type. CDR1 and CDR2 are drawn from the germline V gene: SGHTA, FQGNSA. Trimming costs V 5 bases and J 5 bases, and their ends lie 16 bases apart. From cysteine to phenylalanine, the CDR3 is 15 amino acids long. Only the CDR3 part of the read is kept: 45 bases, read in frame from the first base. TCRbeta CDR3 regions were amplified from genomic DNA using the immunoSEQ Assay, a bias-controlled multiplex PCR. Under the source paper's analysis protocol: The number of nucleated cells in each sample was estimated from the amplification of reference gene primers within the assay. To quantify the absolute abundance of each unique TCRbeta CDR3 rearrangement, sequence reads were collapsed and filtered. For each sample, productive Simpson clonality was calculated as the square root of Simpson's diversity index across productive rearrangements. Entries here come from immuneACCESS through TCRdb and include only in-frame sequences with V and J called. Some clones fail to appear in such tables; in the studies checked, an unresolved V gene covers under half of the shortfall, and the cause of the remainder is unknown. V and J calls plus clone size are reproduced from that table; the DNA served to infer D and trimming. A total of approximately 130,000 clones appear in this sample, around four fifths of them only once. The ten top clones hold more than 20% of the sample.

For this clone: This clone's antigen is unknown. No per-base quality is available; no much larger clone lies one base away.

The chain links TRBV7-2 with TRBJ2-1; confidence is insufficient to name the D gene. The receptor's source is a human donor in a cohort sampled during active COVID-19. Sequenced input: peripheral blood. The CDR3: CASSLRPGPDNEQFF. Read as DNA, the sequence is TGTGCCAGCAGCCTCAGACCGGGTCCGGACAATGAGCAGTTCTTC.